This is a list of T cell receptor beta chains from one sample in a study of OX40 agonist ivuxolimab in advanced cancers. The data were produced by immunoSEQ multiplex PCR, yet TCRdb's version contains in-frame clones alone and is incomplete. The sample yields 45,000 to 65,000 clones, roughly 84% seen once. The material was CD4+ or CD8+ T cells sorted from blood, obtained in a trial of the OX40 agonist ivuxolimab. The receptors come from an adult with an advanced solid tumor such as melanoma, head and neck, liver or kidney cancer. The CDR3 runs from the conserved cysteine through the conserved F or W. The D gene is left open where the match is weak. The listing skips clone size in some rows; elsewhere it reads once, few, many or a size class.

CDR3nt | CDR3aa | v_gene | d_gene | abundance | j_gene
TGTGCCAGTATGGGGGGACAGGGCACTCGGCCAGGTCGGGAAAAACTGTTTTTT | CASMGGQGTRPGREKLFF | TRBV19 | TRBD1 | few | TRBJ1-4
TGCGCCAGCAGCCAAGATACCCCAGATACGCAGTATTTT | CASSQDTPDTQYF | TRBV4-3 | NA | NA | TRBJ2-3
TGCGCCAGCAGCTTGGAGCCGACTGGCAATGAGCAGTTCTTC | CASSLEPTGNEQFF | TRBV5-1 | NA | NA | TRBJ2-1
TGTGCCAGCAGCTTCGAAACAGGTGAAAAACTGTTTTTT | CASSFETGEKLFF | TRBV5-4 | NA | NA | TRBJ1-4
TGCAGTGCACCACATAACTATGGCTACACCTTC | CSAPHNYGYTF | TRBV20-1 | NA | NA | TRBJ1-2
TGTGCCAGCAGCTTAGGGGATAGCGGGGGCAGCACAGATACGCAGTATTTT | CASSLGDSGGSTDTQYF | TRBV7-9 | TRBD2 | NA | TRBJ2-3
TGCGCCAGCAGCCAAGGTCAGGGGGCCCGAACCGGGGAGCTGTTTTTT | CASSQGQGARTGELFF | TRBV4-1 | TRBD1 | NA | TRBJ2-2
TGCAGTGTGAACGAGCAGTACTTC | CSVNEQYF | TRBV20-1 | NA | NA | TRBJ2-7
TGTGCCAGCAGCACCCTAGCGGGGGCCCGCACAGATACGCAGTATTTT | CASSTLAGARTDTQYF | TRBV5-5 | TRBD2 | NA | TRBJ2-3
TGTGCCAGCAGTGAGATGATGGTAGCGGGCCAACTCGGGGGGGTCCAGTACTTC | CASSEMMVAGQLGGVQYF | TRBV2 | TRBD2 | NA | TRBJ2-5
TGCGCCAGCAGCTTGGCCGGGACAGACCACAATGAGCAGTTCTTC | CASSLAGTDHNEQFF | TRBV5-1 | TRBD1 | NA | TRBJ2-1
TGCAGCGTTGAAGATCTCGCAGCGAGGGGGTTC | CSVEDLAARGF | TRBV29-1 | NA | NA | TRBJ1-1
TGCGCCAGCAGCTTGGCCGGGGGTTATGGCTACACCTTC | CASSLAGGYGYTF | TRBV5-1 | NA | NA | TRBJ1-2
TGTGCCAGCAGCTTGTGGTTAGGGGGGGATAATTCACCCCTCCACTTT | CASSLWLGGDNSPLHF | TRBV5-6 | NA | NA | TRBJ1-6
TGCGCCAGCAGCCAACGAGGAGGGGACCCGGGTCGTGAGCAGTTCTTC | CASSQRGGDPGREQFF | TRBV4-1 | NA | NA | TRBJ2-1
TGTGCCAGCAGTTACTCGGTGAACACTGAAGCTTTCTTT | CASSYSVNTEAFF | TRBV6-6 | NA | NA | TRBJ1-1
TGTGCCAGCAGCTTATGGGGTACCCTCGAAAACACCGGGGAGCTGTTTTTT | CASSLWGTLENTGELFF | TRBV11-3 | NA | NA | TRBJ2-2
TGTGCCAGCGCCCAGCGGGGCCAGAGTTCACCCCTCCACTTT | CASAQRGQSSPLHF | TRBV5-6 | NA | medium-sized | TRBJ1-6
TGCGCCAGCAGCGGACAGGGTCCCGGGGAGCTGTTTTTT | CASSGQGPGELFF | TRBV5-1 | TRBD1 | NA | TRBJ2-2
TGTGCCAGCAGCTTAGCCCGGGTCACAGATACGCAGTATTTT | CASSLARVTDTQYF | TRBV7-8 | NA | NA | TRBJ2-3
TGTGCCACAAGAGCCGGGACAGCCCGCTCCTACAATGAGCAGTTCTTC | CATRAGTARSYNEQFF | TRBV15 | TRBD1 | NA | TRBJ2-1
TGTGCCAGGTACAAAGGGGTCGGCTACGAGCAGTACTTC | CARYKGVGYEQYF | TRBV6-4 | NA | NA | TRBJ2-7
TGTGCCAGCAGTTCACACGGACAGGGGCTCTATGGCTACACCTTC | CASSSHGQGLYGYTF | TRBV6-5 | TRBD1 | NA | TRBJ1-2
TGTGCCAGTAGTATTGTGCAGGGCGGCAATCAGCCCCAGCATTTT | CASSIVQGGNQPQHF | TRBV19 | NA | NA | TRBJ1-5
TGCGCCAGCCTGGAGGGTGCTAGCGGGGTCTACAATGAGCAGTTCTTC | CASLEGASGVYNEQFF | TRBV5-1 | TRBD2 | once | TRBJ2-1
TGCGCCAGCAGCCACCCCCTAGCGGGGTTGATCAATGAGCAGTTCTTC | CASSHPLAGLINEQFF | TRBV4-1 | TRBD2 | few | TRBJ2-1
TGTGCCAGCAGCCCGTCAGGAAACGAGCAGTACTTC | CASSPSGNEQYF | TRBV11-1 | NA | once | TRBJ2-7
TGTGCCAGCAGCCTATCCAGCTATGGCTACACCTTC | CASSLSSYGYTF | TRBV9 | NA | few | TRBJ1-2
TGTGCCAGCAGCCCCATGGGCCGTGGCACAGATACGCAGTATTTT | CASSPMGRGTDTQYF | TRBV7-2 | NA | NA | TRBJ2-3
TGTGCCAGCTCCCCTCCCGGAGGGGGCGGCTATGGCTACACCTTC | CASSPPGGGGYGYTF | TRBV18 | TRBD1 | few | TRBJ1-2
TGTGCCAGCACCTCGGGGCAGGCCTACGAGCAGTACTTC | CASTSGQAYEQYF | TRBV6-5 | NA | NA | TRBJ2-7
TGTGCCAGCAGTGAATTTGAGGGTCAGCCCCAGCATTTT | CASSEFEGQPQHF | TRBV25-1 | NA | NA | TRBJ1-5
TGTGCCAGCAGTGGACAGGGTTGGAATGAAAAACTGTTTTTT | CASSGQGWNEKLFF | TRBV5-4 | TRBD1 | NA | TRBJ1-4
TGTGCCAGCAGCTTAGTGTCGGGACGGTCCTACGAGCAGTACTTC | CASSLVSGRSYEQYF | TRBV7-9 | NA | NA | TRBJ2-7
TGTGCCAGCCTGGGGGGTCCGGGAGAGACCCAGTACTTC | CASLGGPGETQYF | TRBV7-9 | NA | NA | TRBJ2-5
TGTGCCAGCAGCTTAGTCCAGCTAAACACCGGGGAGCTGTTTTTT | CASSLVQLNTGELFF | TRBV7-2 | NA | NA | TRBJ2-2
TGTGCCAGTAGTACAACCAGCTCTGGGGCCAACGTCCTGACTTTC | CASSTTSSGANVLTF | TRBV19 | NA | once | TRBJ2-6
TGTGCCAGCAGTTACGGCGGGGCGCCTACCTACGAGCAGTACTTC | CASSYGGAPTYEQYF | TRBV6-5 | NA | NA | TRBJ2-7
TGTGCCAGCAGCTTAGAGGCAGGGAATGAAAAACTGTTTTTT | CASSLEAGNEKLFF | TRBV11-3 | NA | NA | TRBJ1-4
TGTGCCAGCAGCCCCCGCTTTCGGACAGGGGGGACTAATGAAAAACTGTTTTTT | CASSPRFRTGGTNEKLFF | TRBV11-2 | TRBD1 | NA | TRBJ1-4
TGTGCCAGCAGTGGGGAAAAACTGTTTTTT | CASSGEKLFF | TRBV7-8 | NA | NA | TRBJ1-4
TGTGCCAGCAGCATTGGGACAGGGAGGGTGGGCACTGAAGCTTTCTTT | CASSIGTGRVGTEAFF | TRBV9 | TRBD1 | few | TRBJ1-1
TGCAGCGTCTCAATCGGGGAGCAGTTCTTC | CSVSIGEQFF | TRBV29-1 | NA | NA | TRBJ2-1
TGTGCCAGCAGCGTAGCTCTAGGGTACCAAGAGACCCAGTACTTC | CASSVALGYQETQYF | TRBV9 | NA | NA | TRBJ2-5
TGTGCCAGCAGTTTACGGGCTAGCGGGGCAGATACGCAGTATTTT | CASSLRASGADTQYF | TRBV27 | TRBD2 | NA | TRBJ2-3
TGCGCCAGCAGTCAATCGCTGGCGACTCCATGGAACTTC | CASSQSLATPWNF | TRBV23-1 | NA | once | TRBJ2-5
TGTGCCAGCAGTCGACAGAGCAATCAGCCCCAGCATTTT | CASSRQSNQPQHF | TRBV6-5 | NA | once | TRBJ1-5
TGTGCCAGCTTCCAGGGGACAGGGTTCCTCAATGAGCAGTTCTTC | CASFQGTGFLNEQFF | TRBV7-8 | TRBD1 | NA | TRBJ2-1
TGCGCCAGCAGCTTGTGGGGACAGGGTGACACTGAAGCTTTCTTT | CASSLWGQGDTEAFF | TRBV5-1 | TRBD1 | once | TRBJ1-1